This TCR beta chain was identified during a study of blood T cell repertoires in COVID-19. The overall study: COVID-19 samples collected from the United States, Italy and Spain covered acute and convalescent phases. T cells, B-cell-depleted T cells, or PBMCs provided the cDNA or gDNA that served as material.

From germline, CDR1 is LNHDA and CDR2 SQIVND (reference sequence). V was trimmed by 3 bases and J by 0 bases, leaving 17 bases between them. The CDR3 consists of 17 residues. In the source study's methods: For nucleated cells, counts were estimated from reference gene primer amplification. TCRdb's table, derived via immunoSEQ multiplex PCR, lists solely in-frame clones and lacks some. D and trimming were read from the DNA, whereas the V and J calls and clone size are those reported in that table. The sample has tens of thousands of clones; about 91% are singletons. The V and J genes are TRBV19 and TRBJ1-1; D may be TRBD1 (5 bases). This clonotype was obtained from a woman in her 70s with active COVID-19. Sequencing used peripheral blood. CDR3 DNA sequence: TGTGCCAGTAGTATCCGGGGGTCCGCAGATTTGAACACTGAAGCTTTCTTT. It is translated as CASSIRGSADLNTEAFF.